This T cell receptor beta chain was recorded in a study of OX40 agonist ivuxolimab in advanced cancers. Study-level background: Of mixed ages from roughly 23 to 85 and averaging approximately 60 years, the group was more than 65% male. Patients achieving partial responses numbered three: one hepatocellular carcinoma case and two cutaneous melanoma cases. Study-level points and caveats: Averaging showed that CD8+ T cells had more expanded clones than CD4+ did.

On cycle 4 day 1 and cycle 7 day 1, as well as at baseline, blood was sampled. Here immunoSEQ multiplex PCR was the method, and the copy in TCRdb shows in-frame clones only, minus some. The sample consists of some 86,000 clones, about 82% of them appearing once. Regarding this clone: Its antigen remains unknown.

This CDR3 spans 15 amino acids. V was clipped by 4 bases and J by 3 bases, with 14 bases between them. Germline V gene lookup returns CDR1 SGHDT and CDR2 YYEEEE. Here the sequenced sample was CD4+ or CD8+ T cells sorted from blood, taken in a trial of the OX40 agonist ivuxolimab. The chain is built from TRBV5-6 and TRBJ2-4; TRBD1 or TRBD2 may be the D gene (6 bases each). This clonotype was sampled from an adult with an advanced solid tumor such as melanoma, head and neck, liver or kidney cancer. The CDR3 DNA reads TGTGCCAGCAGCACAGGTGGAGGGGGCAAAAACATTCAGTACTTC. Its protein is CASSTGGGGKNIQYF.